This record covers a single T cell receptor beta chain. Its antigen is still unknown. The CDR3 end is not reached by the read, which stops 3 residues before it; the germline J gene fills it in. Equal genomic DNA amounts from CVID and control samples were sequenced. TCRdb's copy holds only in-frame clones and misses some; the assay was immunoSEQ multiplex PCR. Listed here are roughly 57,000 clones without any singletons, the top ten holding 0.65% to 1%. This record comes from a study of T cell clonality in common variable immunodeficiency. Study-wide findings and caveats: Compared with controls, CVID subjects had fewer shared TCRbeta clones.

This CDR3 is built from 16 residues. The germline V gene encodes CDR1 MGHDK and CDR2 SYGVNS. Trimming at V came to 4 bases and at J to 5 bases, leaving 12 bases not matched to a gene. Material: peripheral blood mononuclear cells. The gene calls are TRBV25-1 and TRBJ2-7; 9 bases fit TRBD1. The TCR sequence derives from a person aged 18-69 years in good health. CDR3 sequence reads: CASSGVGQGTGNEQYF. The sequenced part of the CDR3 DNA is TGTGCCAGCAGTGGTGTTGGACAGGGGACAGGGAACGAG.